This is a list of T cell receptor beta chains from one sample in a study of control samples from healthy donors and cancer patients. TCRdb keeps only in-frame clones here, not all; method: immunoSEQ multiplex PCR. The sample lists 100,000 to 150,000 clones; 92% were seen once. Material for sequencing was PBMCs. These receptor sequences come from a man older than 75 with head and neck cancer. Each CDR3 is given with its conserved first and last residue. The D gene is left open where the match is weak. A clone size is listed for some rows: how often the clone was seen (once, few, many), or a class if it is expanded.

D gene | J gene | clone size | V gene | CDR3 DNA | CDR3 protein
TRBD1 | TRBJ1-5 | NA | TRBV2 | TGTGCCAGCAGTAGCGGACAGGTGAATCAGCCCCAGCATTTT | CASSSGQVNQPQHF
NA | TRBJ2-3 | NA | TRBV19 | TGTGCCAGTAGTCCTCGGCGCGCAGGCACAGATACGCAGTATTTT | CASSPRRAGTDTQYF
NA | TRBJ1-6 | NA | TRBV6-6 | TGTGCCAGCAGTTATGGTCAGGGAGGGTGGGATTCACCCCTCCACTTT | CASSYGQGGWDSPLHF
NA | TRBJ2-5 | NA | TRBV20-1 | TGCAGTGCCAGTCAGGGGGAGACCCAGTACTTC | CSASQGETQYF
NA | TRBJ1-1 | NA | TRBV3-1/TRBV3-2 | TGTGCCAGCAGCCAAGATCGTGTGGGGCTTGCGAACACTGAAGCTTTCTTT | CASSQDRVGLANTEAFF
NA | TRBJ2-7 | NA | TRBV7-8 | TGTGCCAGCAGCTATAGGGCGGCCCTGGGGGCCGAGCAGTACTTC | CASSYRAALGAEQYF
NA | TRBJ1-1 | NA | TRBV30 | TGTGCCTGGAGTGCTAACCTTGGCACTGAAGCTTTCTTT | CAWSANLGTEAFF
NA | TRBJ2-2 | NA | TRBV19 | TGTGCCAGTAGTTTCTCATCCGGGGAGCTGTTTTTT | CASSFSSGELFF
TRBD1 | TRBJ2-3 | NA | TRBV24-1 | TGTGCCACCAGTGGGACAGGGGGCATAGATACGCAGTATTTT | CATSGTGGIDTQYF
TRBD1 | TRBJ1-2 | NA | TRBV29-1 | TGCAGCGCCCTTGGTCAGGGGGCTGGTGGCTACACCTTC | CSALGQGAGGYTF
TRBD1 | TRBJ1-2 | once | TRBV5-6 | TGTGCCAGCAGCTTCGCAGGGGGAGACTATGGCTACACCTTC | CASSFAGGDYGYTF
NA | TRBJ2-7 | NA | TRBV4-1 | TGCGCCAGCAGCCAAGTCGGCTCCTACGAGCAGTACTTC | CASSQVGSYEQYF
TRBD2 | TRBJ2-1 | NA | TRBV10-1 | TGCGCCAGCAGTGTTAGGACTAGCGGGGCCTACAATGAGCAGTTCTTC | CASSVRTSGAYNEQFF
NA | TRBJ1-1 | NA | TRBV19 | TGTGCCAGTAGTACCGACAGGATGAACACTGAAGCTTTCTTT | CASSTDRMNTEAFF
NA | TRBJ2-2 | NA | TRBV14 | TGTGCCAGCAGCCAATTAATGAACACCGGGGAGCTGTTTTTT | CASSQLMNTGELFF